These 6 T cell receptor beta chains originate from one sample sequenced in a study of regulatory T cells in long-lasting Graves disease. Time point denoted: newly diagnosed GD, antithyroid drugs for less than 3 months. Scientists built the TCR library using RNA that was extracted from PBMCs. Researchers made TCR beta libraries by using iRepertoire HTBI primers and running Arm-PCR on CDR3 regions. TCRdb reanalysed the multiplex PCR reads using MiXCR and keeps one entry per CDR3 protein. The sample contains 550,000 to 600,000 distinct CDR3 sequences, around 16% of which appear only once. These data were also filed under a second study, of T cells in Graves' hyperthyroidism and ophthalmopathy.

Sequencing used peripheral blood mononuclear cells (PBMCs), obtained at new diagnosis, from a patient treated with antithyroid drugs. These receptor sequences come from a man between 18 and 35 years old with Graves disease.

This clonotype occurred many times. This chain joins TRBV29-1 and TRBJ1-1, with D tentatively TRBD1 (5 bases). Trimming removed 2 bases from V and 2 bases from J, with 12 bases in between. This CDR3 region has 14 residues. From germline, CDR1 is SQVTM and CDR2 ANQGSEA. The CDR3 bases are TGCAGCGTTGAACCAGGGCATCTCAACACTGAAGCTTTCTTT. Translating gives CSVEPGHLNTEAFF.

This clonotype was recorded at least ten times. V is TRBV29-1 and J is TRBJ1-1; a weak D match, TRBD1 (5 bases). V was shortened by 5 bases and J by 0 bases, with 16 bases between the two germline ends. This CDR3 is 15 amino acids long. Looked up from germline, CDR1 is SQVTM and CDR2 is ANQGSEA. The CDR3 DNA sequence: TGCAGCGTTAAGTCAGGGTGGGCGATGAACACTGAAGCTTTCTTT. It codes for CSVKSGWAMNTEAFF.

This clonotype has only a few counts. This rearrangement joins TRBV6-1 to TRBJ2-5, with 9 bases aligning to TRBD1. The V and J ends lost 4 bases and 4 bases, in that order; junction bases with no gene match: 4. Germline V gene sequence: CDR1 MNHNS, CDR2 SASEGT. CDR3 length equals 14 residues. The CDR3 sequence is CASSVWTGVETQYF. The CDR3 DNA follows: TGTGCCAGCAGTGTTTGGACAGGGGTAGAGACCCAGTACTTC.

The sample holds many counts of this clonotype. The V call is TRBV10-3, the J call TRBJ2-3; D might be TRBD1 (6 bases). Looked up from germline, CDR1 is ENHRY and CDR2 is SYGVKD. The V gene lost 10 bases and the J gene lost 2 bases, with 13 bases spanning the gap. The CDR3 totals 13 residues. CDR3: CASRTETTDTQYF. The CDR3 DNA is TGTGCCAGCAGGACAGAAACCACAGATACGCAGTATTTT.

This clonotype was detected only a few times. The genes are TRBV30 and TRBJ2-7, with no clear D. Germline lookup yields CDR1 GTSNPN and CDR2 SVGIG (reference sequence). Between the trimmed V and J ends, which lost 1 base and 6 bases, there was a span of 13 bases. The CDR3 has 13 residues. CDR3 sequence: CAWSDLGLSEQYF. CDR3 nucleotides: TGTGCCTGGAGTGATCTGGGTTTGAGCGAGCAGTACTTC.

The chain carries TRBV20-1 and TRBJ2-5, with D possibly matching TRBD2 (5 bases). The CDR3 contains 12 residues. The V and J ends lost 5 bases and 1 base respectively, with 8 bases between them. The germline CDR1 and CDR2 sequences are DFQATT and SNEGSKA (reference sequence). CDR3 in amino acids: CSAQTIQETQYF. The CDR3 DNA follows: TGCAGTGCTCAGACTATCCAAGAGACCCAGTACTTC.